This is a list of T cell receptor beta chains from one sample in a study of blood T cells in healthy people across ages. TCRdb analysed the 5' RACE reads with MiXCR anew, one entry per CDR3 protein. In the table there are approximately 730,000 distinct CDR3 sequences, approximately 55% of which are singletons. The sequencing input was blood. The receptors were gathered from an older man in good health. Both conserved end residues are part of each CDR3. A D gene is named only where the DNA matches it firmly. The listing skips clone size in some rows; elsewhere it reads once, few, many or a size class.

.,TRBV24-1,.,TRBJ2-7,CATSDLPTARHHEQYF,TGTGCCACCAGTGATTTGCCCACAGCGCGCCACCACGAGCAGTACTTC
TRBD2,TRBV19,.,TRBJ2-1,CASSAAPSGRGHEQFF,TGTGCCAGTAGTGCGGCCCCTAGCGGGAGGGGCCATGAGCAGTTCTTC
.,TRBV14,once,TRBJ2-1,CASSQTTRAYHEQFF,TGTGCCAGCAGCCAAACGACCAGGGCCTACCATGAGCAGTTCTTC
.,TRBV6-1,.,TRBJ2-1,CATTGTITYNEQFF,TGTGCCACTACCGGGACAATTACCTACAATGAGCAGTTCTTC
TRBD2,TRBV5-8,.,TRBJ2-1,CASSGGLAGGGNEQFF,TGTGCCAGCAGCGGCGGGCTAGCGGGAGGTGGTAATGAGCAGTTCTTC
.,TRBV12-5,few,TRBJ2-7,CASGPLALYEQYF,TGTGCTAGTGGCCCCCTGGCCCTCTACGAGCAGTACTTC
TRBD1,TRBV29-1,.,TRBJ2-7,CSVGGEPGQGAYEQYF,TGCAGCGTTGGAGGGGAACCGGGACAGGGGGCATACGAGCAGTACTTC
.,TRBV20-1,.,TRBJ2-7,CSARTLSYEQYF,TGCAGTGCTAGGACTCTCTCCTACGAGCAGTACTTC
.,TRBV6-5,once,TRBJ2-1,CASSYRGLLGNEQFF,TGTGCCAGCAGTTACCGTGGGCTTTTGGGCAATGAGCAGTTCTTC
.,TRBV6-1,many,TRBJ1-2,CASSEGPQGTYGYTF,TGTGCCAGCAGTGAAGGCCCGCAGGGAACCTATGGCTACACCTTC
TRBD2,TRBV6-1,.,TRBJ2-5,CASSRGVASGAQETQYF,TGTGCCAGCAGCCGGGGTGTGGCTAGCGGGGCTCAAGAGACCCAGTACTTC
TRBD2,TRBV12-3/TRBV12-4,once,TRBJ2-1,CTSSLTSGSANEQFF,TGTACCAGCAGCTTAACTAGCGGGAGTGCAAATGAGCAGTTCTTC
TRBD1,TRBV7-2,.,TRBJ2-3,CASSLDRGRDTQYF,TGTGCCAGCAGCTTAGACAGGGGGCGGGATACGCAGTATTTT
TRBD1,TRBV20-1,few,TRBJ1-4,CSAKRDRGLEKLFF,TGCAGTGCTAAACGGGACAGGGGGCTTGAAAAACTGTTTTTT
TRBD2,TRBV5-1,few,TRBJ2-1,CASSLGLAGGPGSYNEQFF,TGCGCCAGCAGCTTGGGGCTAGCGGGAGGGCCGGGCTCCTACAATGAGCAGTTCTTC